This T cell receptor beta chain was retrieved from a study of cytomegalovirus exposure and HLA in healthy donors. Notes on the study in general: Several of the most significant clusters appeared linked to common viral pathogens, based on a later analysis.

Comment on this clone: No antigen is known for it.

The J segment lost 2 bases and the V segment lost 4 bases, leaving 10 bases of the junction unmatched. The length of the CDR3 is 16 residues. The germline CDR1 and CDR2 sequences are SGHRS and YFSETQ. PCR involved 60 Vbeta and 13 Jbeta primers. Produced via immunoSEQ multiplex PCR; TCRdb's table is partial and in-frame only. Altogether under 200,000 clones are present, less than 90% being singletons, with the ten largest covering around 4.3%. Each donor's status was that of a healthy bone marrow donor. Donors showed nominal health when sampled, although they likely had unrecorded immune exposures. The V and J genes are TRBV5-1 and TRBJ2-7; 9 bases are shared with TRBD1. The sequencing sample was made of PBMCs. This receptor was obtained from a woman aged 45-65 years in good health and CMV-seropositive. The CDR3 spells CASSPRTGATTYEQYF. The CDR3 DNA follows: TGCGCCAGCAGCCCGCGGACAGGGGCTACTACCTACGAGCAGTACTTC.